A selection of T cell receptor beta chains follows, all from one sample in a study of cytomegalovirus exposure and HLA in healthy donors. Method: immunoSEQ multiplex PCR; TCRdb's copy keeps in-frame clones and lacks some. The table shows 100,000 to 120,000 clones, with about three quarters occurring only once. Sequencing used PBMCs. The origin of the receptors is a woman aged 60 to 75 in good health and CMV-seropositive. Both conserved end residues are part of each CDR3. The order of the fields is J gene, D gene, clone size, V gene, CDR3 DNA, CDR3 protein. D genes are given only for firm matches. A row's size may be missing; if present it is once, few, many or a size class.

j_call: TRBJ2-7
d_call: NA
clone_size: NA
v_call: TRBV6-5
cdr3_nt: TGTGCCAGCAGTTACAGCGGATCAACCTACGAGCAGTACTTC
cdr3_aa: CASSYSGSTYEQYF

j_call: TRBJ2-5
d_call: TRBD2
clone_size: NA
v_call: TRBV7-9
cdr3_nt: TGTGCCAGCAGCTCCACTAGCGGGAGTTGGGAGACCCAGTACTTC
cdr3_aa: CASSSTSGSWETQYF

j_call: TRBJ2-7
d_call: TRBD2
clone_size: once
v_call: TRBV27
cdr3_nt: TGTGCCAGCAGTTTTTTTGGCGGGAGCTACGAGCAGTACTTC
cdr3_aa: CASSFFGGSYEQYF

j_call: TRBJ1-2
d_call: TRBD1
clone_size: NA
v_call: TRBV23-1
cdr3_nt: TGCGCCAGCAGTCAAAACTACAGGGGTGAAAAACTAGGTGGCTATGGCTACACCTTC
cdr3_aa: CASSQNYRGEKLGGYGYTF

j_call: TRBJ2-2
d_call: NA
clone_size: NA
v_call: TRBV13
cdr3_nt: TGTGCCAGCAGCTTAGGTGCCCACTCCGGGGAGCTGTTTTTT
cdr3_aa: CASSLGAHSGELFF

j_call: TRBJ1-2
d_call: NA
clone_size: NA
v_call: TRBV5-1
cdr3_nt: TGCGCCAGCAGCTTGGCTGAGGGTTTCGGGGGCTACACCTTC
cdr3_aa: CASSLAEGFGGYTF

j_call: TRBJ2-5
d_call: NA
clone_size: NA
v_call: TRBV9
cdr3_nt: TGTGCCAGCAGCGCCGCTGGCGAGACCCAGTACTTC
cdr3_aa: CASSAAGETQYF

j_call: TRBJ1-4
d_call: TRBD1
clone_size: NA
v_call: TRBV14
cdr3_nt: TGTGCCAGCAGCCAAGGGCTACAGGGGGCTTGGTCTAATGAAAAACTGTTTTTT
cdr3_aa: CASSQGLQGAWSNEKLFF

j_call: TRBJ1-4
d_call: NA
clone_size: few
v_call: TRBV5-1
cdr3_nt: TGCGCCAGCAGCCCGGACATACCTAATGAAAAACTGTTTTTT
cdr3_aa: CASSPDIPNEKLFF

j_call: TRBJ1-3
d_call: NA
clone_size: NA
v_call: TRBV5-1
cdr3_nt: TGCGCCAGCAGCTTGGGTAGCTCTGGAAACACCATATATTTT
cdr3_aa: CASSLGSSGNTIYF

j_call: TRBJ2-1
d_call: TRBD2
clone_size: NA
v_call: TRBV5-1
cdr3_nt: TGCGCCAGCAGCACCGGGACTAGCGGGGGCTCCTACAATGAGCAGTTCTTC
cdr3_aa: CASSTGTSGGSYNEQFF

j_call: TRBJ2-7
d_call: TRBD2
clone_size: NA
v_call: TRBV13
cdr3_nt: TGTGCCAGCAGCTCCACGCAGACTAGCGTCTACGAGCAGTACTTC
cdr3_aa: CASSSTQTSVYEQYF

j_call: TRBJ1-5
d_call: NA
clone_size: NA
v_call: TRBV28
cdr3_nt: TGTGCCAGCACCTCAGGTCCAGGGGAAGGTCAGCCCCAGCATTTT
cdr3_aa: CASTSGPGEGQPQHF

j_call: TRBJ2-3
d_call: TRBD2
clone_size: NA
v_call: TRBV5-1
cdr3_nt: TGCGCCAGCAGCCCAGGGACTAGCGGGAGTTGGAGGGCGCAGTATTTT
cdr3_aa: CASSPGTSGSWRAQYF

j_call: TRBJ1-5
d_call: NA
clone_size: few
v_call: TRBV6-5
cdr3_nt: TGTGCCAGCAGTTCGGACAGATATCAGCCCCAGCATTTT
cdr3_aa: CASSSDRYQPQHF

j_call: TRBJ2-2
d_call: TRBD1
clone_size: once
v_call: TRBV5-1
cdr3_nt: TGCGCCAGCAGCTTTGTGCGGGACAGGGTCACCGGGGAGCTGTTTTTT
cdr3_aa: CASSFVRDRVTGELFF

j_call: TRBJ2-5
d_call: NA
clone_size: few
v_call: TRBV6-5
cdr3_nt: TGTGCCAGCACCTCGCTGGGAGCGGAAGAGACCCAGTACTTC
cdr3_aa: CASTSLGAEETQYF

j_call: TRBJ1-5
d_call: NA
clone_size: NA
v_call: TRBV9
cdr3_nt: TGTGCCAGCAGCGGAGGGAATTACAATCAGCCCCAGCATTTT
cdr3_aa: CASSGGNYNQPQHF

j_call: TRBJ2-1
d_call: TRBD2
clone_size: NA
v_call: TRBV6-1
cdr3_nt: TGTGCCAGCAGACCCGGGACTAGCGGGATTGATGAGCAGTTCTTC
cdr3_aa: CASRPGTSGIDEQFF

j_call: TRBJ1-6
d_call: NA
clone_size: NA
v_call: TRBV7-6
cdr3_nt: TGTGCCAGCAGCTTAGCTGGTAGGAGCTCCTATAATTCACCCCTCCACTTT
cdr3_aa: CASSLAGRSSYNSPLHF

j_call: TRBJ1-1
d_call: TRBD1
clone_size: NA
v_call: TRBV28
cdr3_nt: TGTGCCAGCAGTGGATTGGGACAGGCGAACACTGAAGCTTTCTTT
cdr3_aa: CASSGLGQANTEAFF

j_call: TRBJ2-7
d_call: TRBD2
clone_size: NA
v_call: TRBV19
cdr3_nt: TGTGCCAGTAGTATGGAAACTAGCGGGAGTACCGAGCAGTACTTC
cdr3_aa: CASSMETSGSTEQYF